This is a list of T cell receptor beta chains from one sample in a study of beta chain features in type 1 diabetes. Sequencing used immunoSEQ multiplex PCR; TCRdb keeps in-frame clones, though not all of them. This sample has 600,000 or so clones, with around 11% found just once. The sequenced sample was naive CD4+ T cells from blood. The receptors come from a young man with type 1 diabetes. Each CDR3 is given with its conserved first and last residue. D genes are given only for firm matches. Clone size appears in some rows only: once, few, many, or a class for an expanded clone.

clone size,D gene,V gene,J gene,CDR3 DNA,CDR3 protein
few,TRBD1,TRBV6-5,TRBJ2-2,TGTGCCAGCAGCCGACAGGGGGCGCGAACCGGGGAGCTGTTTTTT,CASSRQGARTGELFF
.,TRBD2,TRBV6-5,TRBJ2-7,TGTGCCAGCAAAAGAAGGACTAGCGGTCCCTACGAGCAGTACTTC,CASKRRTSGPYEQYF
few,.,TRBV7-9,TRBJ2-7,TGTGCCAGCAGCCCTGCCGGGAGAGATTACGAGCAGTACTTC,CASSPAGRDYEQYF
.,.,TRBV5-1,TRBJ2-7,TGCGCCAGCAGCTCGGTCGCAACCTACGAGCAGTACTTC,CASSSVATYEQYF
.,.,TRBV7-9,TRBJ1-2,TGTGCCAGCAGCCCAGGTGGCACAGGTGGTGGCTATGGCTACACCTTC,CASSPGGTGGGYGYTF
few,.,TRBV9,TRBJ2-1,TGTGCCAGCAGCAACCACCTTCGACGGAGCTACAATGAGCAGTTCTTC,CASSNHLRRSYNEQFF
few,.,TRBV2,TRBJ1-5,TGTGCCAGCAGCCCCAGGACGGCCGGAGGACAGCCCCAGCATTTT,CASSPRTAGGQPQHF
few,.,TRBV9,TRBJ1-6,TGTGCCAGCAGCGCGGATGTGGGGACCCTCCACTTT,CASSADVGTLHF
.,TRBD2,TRBV29-1,TRBJ2-2,TGCAGCGTTGAAGTAGGGACTAGCGGCACCGGGGAGCTGTTTTTT,CSVEVGTSGTGELFF
few,.,TRBV27,TRBJ1-5,TGTGCCAGCAGTTTGTCCGGAGGTCAGCCCCAGCATTTT,CASSLSGGQPQHF
.,TRBD2,TRBV18,TRBJ2-7,TGTGCCAGCTCACCGTCTAGCGGGGGGGCTTACGAGCAGTACTTC,CASSPSSGGAYEQYF
.,TRBD2,TRBV6-4,TRBJ2-1,TGTGCCAGCTCCCGCGGGAGGGGCAGTGAGCAGTTCTTC,CASSRGRGSEQFF
.,.,TRBV19,TRBJ1-5,TGTGCCAGTAGTAAGGGGAGCACGGGCAATCAGCCCCAGCATTTT,CASSKGSTGNQPQHF
.,.,TRBV7-2,TRBJ1-5,TGTGCCAGCAGCTTAGACCTTGACCGTATCAATCAGCCCCAGCATTTT,CASSLDLDRINQPQHF
few,TRBD2,TRBV6-6,TRBJ2-1,TGTGCCAGCAGTTACGCCTCTAGCGGGGGCTACAATGAGCAGTTCTTC,CASSYASSGGYNEQFF
few,TRBD2,TRBV4-2,TRBJ2-1,TGTGCCAGCAGCCAAGAAGGCGGCGGGGGGCATTACAATGAGCAGTTCTTC,CASSQEGGGGHYNEQFF
few,.,TRBV20-1,TRBJ2-5,TGCAGTGCTAGGAAGGAGACCCAGTACTTC,CSARKETQYF
once,.,TRBV5-1,TRBJ2-3,TGCGCCAGTTCTATAACCAATCCCTCGAGCACAGATACGCAGTATTTT,CASSITNPSSTDTQYF
.,.,TRBV9,TRBJ2-5,TGTGCCAGCAGCGGGGCACCCCAAGAGACCCAGTACTTC,CASSGAPQETQYF